These 32 T cell receptor beta chains came from one sample sequenced in a study of cytomegalovirus exposure and HLA in healthy donors. Use of 60 Vbeta and 13 Jbeta primers characterized the PCR. TCRdb's copy holds only in-frame clones and misses some; the assay was immunoSEQ multiplex PCR. Of under 200,000 clones in the sample, around three quarters were seen once. Material for sequencing was PBMCs. The receptors stem from a woman aged 40 to 50 in good health and CMV-seronegative.

The chain employs TRBV7-4 and TRBJ1-3, with TRBD1 as a possible D gene (5 bases). Trimming cost V 5 bases and J 0 bases, with 14 bases left between them. The CDR3 is 16 residues long. Germline loops: CDR1 SGHVT, CDR2 SQSDAQ. In DNA form, the CDR3 reads TGTGCCAGCAGCGCCCCCCACAGGAGCTCTGGAAACACCATATATTTT. This codes for CASSAPHRSSGNTIYF.

The genes are TRBV7-6 and TRBJ2-5; 14 bases agree with TRBD2. J was trimmed by 5 bases and V by 1 base; bases with no gene match: 3. Germline CDR1 reads SGHVS; CDR2 reads FNYEAQ. This CDR3 comprises 16 residues. The CDR3 coding sequence is TGTGCCAGCAGCTTAGAGACTAGCGGGGGGGTGGAGACCCAGTACTTC. Protein: CASSLETSGGVETQYF.

The CDR3 reads CASSLPTGKNSYEQYF. The CDR3 DNA sequence: TGTGCCAGCAGCCTACCGACAGGGAAAAACTCCTACGAGCAGTACTTC. The rearrangement links TRBV13 to TRBJ2-7, with 7 bases lining up with TRBD1. The CDR3 spans 16 residues. With V trimmed by 5 bases and J by 0 bases, 10 bases remained unmatched. Germline V gene data show CDR1 as PRHDT and CDR2 as FYEKMQ (reference sequence).

This chain links TRBV6-1 with TRBJ1-3; D call uncertain. The CDR3 is made up of 16 amino acids. Trimming pared 2 bases from V and 0 bases from J, leaving 11 bases between. From germline, CDR1 is MNHNS and CDR2 SASEGT. The CDR3 DNA is TGTGCCAGCAGTGAACAACCTATGATCTCTGGAAACACCATATATTTT. Translated, it gives CASSEQPMISGNTIYF.

V and J are TRBV11-1 and TRBJ2-7; no reliable D call. Germline CDR1 SGHAT, CDR2 FQDESV (reference sequence). The CDR3 is 13 residues long. Trimming removed 2 bases from V and 1 base from J, with 6 bases in between. Written as DNA, the CDR3 is TGTGCCAGCAGCTTATTAATATCCTACGAGCAGTACTTC. Translated: CASSLLISYEQYF.

The chain is built from TRBV19 and TRBJ2-7; 8 bases match TRBD1. With 3 bases clipped from V and 4 bases from J, the junction kept 8 bases outside the gene matches. This CDR3 comprises 15 residues. Looked up from germline, CDR1 is LNHDA and CDR2 is SQIVND (reference sequence). The DNA of the CDR3 is TGTGCCAGTAGTATGGACGGACAGGGTCCTTACGAGCAGTACTTC. Amino acids: CASSMDGQGPYEQYF.

The rearrangement joins TRBV5-1 to TRBJ2-5; 7 nucleotides agree with TRBD1. The germline gives CDR1 SGHRS, CDR2 YFSETQ. Trimming cost V 4 bases and J 4 bases; bases outside gene matches: 7. The CDR3 is 14 residues long. This chain's CDR3 is CASSPRQGGETQYF. In DNA, the CDR3 is TGCGCCAGCAGCCCCCGACAGGGTGGAGAGACCCAGTACTTC.

This clone has more than one count but fewer than ten. The chain is built from TRBV6-1 and TRBJ1-5; D possibly corresponds to TRBD1 (6 bases). CDR3 length equals 14 residues. The V and J ends lost 6 bases and 0 bases respectively, with 9 bases between them. Germline V CDR1 and CDR2: MNHNS, SASEGT. This chain's CDR3 is CASRDRASNQPQHF. The CDR3 DNA is TGTGCCAGCAGGGACAGAGCTAGCAATCAGCCCCAGCATTTT.

This clone appeared once. V and J are TRBV2 and TRBJ1-2; no firm D call. The CDR3 extends over 15 amino acids. Germline CDR1 reads SNHLY; CDR2 reads FYNNEI. The V end was cut by 2 bases, the J end by 8 bases, with 18 bases between. Written as DNA, the CDR3 is TGTGCCAGCAGTGAACCCGGCGAGGCACCGGTCGGCTACACCTTC. It encodes CASSEPGEAPVGYTF.

In this sample, this clone turned up a few times. The chain carries TRBV10-1 and TRBJ2-7, with D possibly TRBD2 on 5 matching bases. Germline-derived CDR1 and CDR2 are WNHNN and SYGVQD (reference sequence). The CDR3 sequence is 11 residues long. Between the trimmed V and J ends, which lost 3 bases and 12 bases, there was a span of 12 bases. CDR3 nucleotide sequence: TGCGCCAGCAGTGAAGCCGGGATTATGTACTTC. It yields the protein CASSEAGIMYF.

This chain links TRBV12-5 with TRBJ2-5, with 7 positions matching TRBD1. The CDR3 is 19 amino acids. V lost 7 bases to trimming and J lost 1 base; unmatched junction nucleotides: 21. Per the germline V gene, CDR1 is LGHNT and CDR2 is FRNRAP. CDR3 sequence: CASALWFGTGQGVQETQYF. CDR3 nucleotides: TGTGCTAGTGCCCTTTGGTTCGGGACGGGGCAGGGGGTCCAAGAGACCCAGTACTTC.

This sequence joins TRBV19 and TRBJ1-1; D is ambiguous. V lost 5 bases, J lost 2 bases, and 12 bases lay in between. This CDR3 spans 14 amino acids. Germline loops: CDR1 LNHDA, CDR2 SQIVND (reference sequence). In DNA, the CDR3 is TGTGCCAGTAGTTCATGGACGGGAAACACTGAAGCTTTCTTT. It is translated as CASSSWTGNTEAFF.

The rearrangement joins TRBV5-1 to TRBJ2-2, with D tentatively TRBD2 (6 bases). Trimming stripped 0 bases from V and 1 base from J, with 10 bases between. Germline CDR1 reads SGHRS; CDR2 reads YFSETQ. The CDR3 is 16 amino acids. CDR3 sequence: CASSLERALNTGELFF. The DNA of the CDR3 is TGCGCCAGCAGCTTGGAGCGGGCCTTGAACACCGGGGAGCTGTTTTTT.

The chain links TRBV27 to TRBJ1-4; D might be TRBD1 (6 bases). The CDR3 extends over 16 amino acids. V was trimmed by 5 bases and J by 10 bases, leaving 23 bases between them. Per the germline V gene, CDR1 is MNHEY and CDR2 is SMNVEV (reference sequence). The CDR3 loop reads CASSPPGGPPPAKLFF. The CDR3 coding sequence is TGTGCCAGCAGTCCTCCGGGGGGCCCACCTCCGGCAAAACTGTTTTTT.

This chain connects TRBV7-9 to TRBJ2-7, with a possible D match to TRBD1 (6 bases). Trimming shortened V by 5 bases and J by 3 bases, and 14 bases separated the two germline ends. CDR1 and CDR2 (germline): SEHNR, FQNEAQ (reference sequence). This CDR3 contains 14 residues. CDR3: CASSDTEGVYEQYF. The CDR3 DNA follows: TGTGCCAGCAGCGATACCGAGGGGGTCTACGAGCAGTACTTC.

This clone has just one count. This CDR3 reads CASTQRRETQYF. The CDR3, as DNA: TGTGCCAGCACCCAAAGGAGAGAGACCCAGTACTTC. The rearrangement links TRBV2 to TRBJ2-5; D unresolved. Germline values: CDR1 SNHLY, CDR2 FYNNEI. V shed 7 bases and J shed 4 bases, with 10 bases lying between them. The CDR3 has 12 residues.

The chain joins TRBV5-1 to TRBJ1-3; D remains ambiguous. The V end was cut by 0 bases, the J end by 4 bases, with 14 bases between. CDR1 and CDR2 (germline): SGHRS, YFSETQ. The CDR3 extends over 16 amino acids. Here the CDR3 reads CASSLAGKAAGNTIYF. CDR3 sequence (DNA): TGCGCCAGCAGCTTGGCCGGGAAGGCGGCGGGAAACACCATATATTTT.

This clone was counted only a few times. The chain is built from TRBV11-2 and TRBJ2-5; a weak D match, TRBD1 (6 bases). The CDR3 loop spans 15 amino acids. Looked up from germline, CDR1 is SGHAT and CDR2 is FQNNGV. Trimming left V 2 bases short and J 5 bases short, with 15 bases between. The CDR3 sequence: CASSLTQGIRETQYF. The CDR3 nucleotides are TGTGCCAGCAGCTTAACCCAGGGGATTAGGGAGACCCAGTACTTC.

The rearrangement joins TRBV2 to TRBJ1-3; D remains unclear. In germline, CDR1 is SNHLY, CDR2 FYNNEI. Between the trimmed V and J ends, which lost 5 bases and 9 bases, there was a span of 11 bases. CDR3 size: 12 residues. As DNA, the CDR3 is TGTGCCAGCAGTCGAGACTCGATCACCATATATTTT. Amino acids: CASSRDSITIYF.

The chain combines TRBV28 with TRBJ2-3; 9 nucleotides align to TRBD1. The CDR3 contains 14 residues. V was clipped by 5 bases and J by 4 bases; unmatched bases: 4. Germline CDR1 MDHEN, CDR2 SYDVKM. The CDR3 sequence is CASSTGGWSDTQYF. DNA of the CDR3: TGTGCCAGCAGTACAGGGGGCTGGTCAGATACGCAGTATTTT.

The CDR3 region is CASSRELSNEQFF. The CDR3 DNA is TGTGCCAGCAGTCGAGAGTTAAGCAATGAGCAGTTCTTC. The chain links TRBV6-4 to TRBJ2-1; D remains ambiguous. V dropped 5 bases and J dropped 6 bases, with 11 bases sitting between them. This CDR3 spans 13 amino acids. The germline V gene encodes CDR1 MRHNA and CDR2 SNTAGT.

The chain is built from TRBV18 and TRBJ1-3, with D possibly matching TRBD1 (6 bases). V lost 2 bases, J lost 4 bases, and 6 bases lay in between. Germline V gene lookup returns CDR1 KGHSH and CDR2 LQKENI. The CDR3 loop spans 13 amino acids. CDR3 loop: CASSPDRGNTIYF. CDR3 DNA: TGTGCCAGCTCACCAGACAGGGGAAACACCATATATTTT.

The rearrangement links TRBV5-5 to TRBJ1-3; D remains unclear. Trimming took 7 bases from V and 0 from J, leaving 11 bases between them. The CDR3 is 14 residues long. Per germline, CDR1 SGHKS and CDR2 YYEKEE (reference sequence). CDR3 region: CASGGRSSGNTIYF. CDR3 bases: TGTGCCAGCGGAGGACGGAGCTCTGGAAACACCATATATTTT. Full variable domain (remainder filled in from reference TRBV5-5 and TRBJ1-3): DAGVTQSPTHLIKTRGQQVTLRCSPISGHKSVSWYQQVLGQGPQFIFQYYEKEERGRGNFPDRFSARQFPNYSSELNVNALLLGDSALYLCASGGRSSGNTIYFGEGSWLTVV.

V gene TRBV7-8 combines with J gene TRBJ2-5, with 15 bases that match TRBD2. With 5 bases clipped from V and 3 bases from J, the junction kept 4 bases outside the gene matches. From germline, CDR1 is SGHVS and CDR2 FQNEAQ. This CDR3 spans 16 amino acids. The CDR3 region is CASSPRTSGGEETQYF. CDR3 nucleotide sequence: TGTGCCAGCAGCCCCCGGACTAGCGGGGGGGAAGAGACCCAGTACTTC.

This chain links TRBV27 with TRBJ1-1, with D perhaps TRBD1 (5 bases). Germline lookup yields CDR1 MNHEY and CDR2 SMNVEV (reference sequence). The CDR3 extends over 14 amino acids. The germline V and J ends were trimmed by 5 bases and 4 bases, with 14 bases remaining between them. CDR3 residues: CASSTLEGLTEAFF. The DNA of the CDR3 is TGTGCCAGCAGTACGCTGGAGGGGCTCACTGAAGCTTTCTTT.

The rearrangement uses TRBV4-2 and TRBJ1-1; D ambiguous. The germline V gene has CDR1 LGHNA and CDR2 YNFKEQ. Deletions cut 0 bases from V and 11 bases from J, with 7 bases between. The CDR3 spans 11 residues. The CDR3 region is CASSQEGRAFF. Here the CDR3 DNA reads TGTGCCAGCAGCCAAGAAGGCAGGGCTTTCTTT.

The chain has TRBV29-1 and TRBJ1-2; a weak D match, TRBD1 (5 bases). The germline gives CDR1 SQVTM, CDR2 ANQGSEA. This CDR3 is built from 13 residues. V was trimmed by 0 bases and J by 8 bases, leaving 13 bases between them. The CDR3 DNA reads TGCAGCGTTGAAGATCTGGGGGGAAGCGGCTACACCTTC. Translation gives CSVEDLGGSGYTF.

The chain employs TRBV29-1 and TRBJ1-2, with D possibly being TRBD1 (5 bases). V dropped 4 bases and J dropped 3 bases, with 21 bases sitting between them. Germline CDR1 is SQVTM and CDR2 is ANQGSEA. This CDR3 comprises 16 residues. CDR3 sequence (DNA): TGCAGCGTTGCGACTCGACAGTCCCCTTTTCACTATGGCTACACCTTC. Residues: CSVATRQSPFHYGYTF.

The genes are TRBV6-6 and TRBJ2-3; 12 nucleotides agree with TRBD2. V lost 6 bases and J lost 1; bases outside the gene matches: 5. The CDR3 consists of 16 residues. Germline V gene lookup returns CDR1 MNHNY and CDR2 SVGAGI (reference sequence). CDR3 nucleotide sequence: TGTGCCAGCAGGGTGACTAGCGGGGGCGGCACAGATACGCAGTATTTT. Residues: CASRVTSGGGTDTQYF.

This chain connects TRBV6-6 to TRBJ1-2; TRBD1 matches at 7 bases. Germline assignment: CDR1 MNHNY and CDR2 SVGAGI (reference sequence). The CDR3 covers 15 residues. V dropped 2 bases and J dropped 4; count of bases not matched to a gene: 7. The CDR3 sequence: CASSYTPDRVYGYTF. CDR3 bases: TGTGCCAGCAGTTACACCCCCGACAGGGTCTATGGCTACACCTTC.

The chain couples TRBV4-1 to TRBJ2-1, with 8 positions matching TRBD2. With V trimmed by 0 bases and J by 9 bases, 7 bases remained unmatched. This CDR3 contains 15 residues. Per the germline V gene, CDR1 is MGHRA and CDR2 is YSYEKL. The CDR3 bases are TGCGCCAGCAGCCAAGAAGGGACTAGACACAGTGAGCAGTTCTTC. It codes for CASSQEGTRHSEQFF.

CDR3 region: CASSSGDSGNTIYF. The CDR3, as DNA: TGTGCCAGCTCATCAGGGGACTCTGGAAACACCATATATTTT. The chain combines TRBV18 with TRBJ1-3, with a tentative D call TRBD1 (6 bases). The germline V and J ends were trimmed by 5 bases and 0 bases, with 8 bases remaining between them. Germline V gene lookup returns CDR1 KGHSH and CDR2 LQKENI. This CDR3 spans 14 amino acids.